Detailed here is one T cell receptor (beta chain). This entry belongs to a study of technical replicates of blood from a few donors. The CDR3 covers 15 residues. J was trimmed by 1 base and V by 1 base; bases with no gene match: 5. Germline V lookup: CDR1 SGDLS, CDR2 YYNGEE. TCRdb keeps only in-frame clones here, not all; method: immunoSEQ multiplex PCR. The sample includes some 70,000 clones, 92% of them seen just once. The sequence was obtained from a human donor in good health. Sequencing input: T cells isolated from PBMCs. The chain has TRBV9 and TRBJ2-7; the match to TRBD2 covers 7 bases. Written as DNA, the CDR3 is TGTGCCAGCAGCGTAAGTCTAGCGGAGTCCTACGAGCAGTACTTC. It codes for CASSVSLAESYEQYF.